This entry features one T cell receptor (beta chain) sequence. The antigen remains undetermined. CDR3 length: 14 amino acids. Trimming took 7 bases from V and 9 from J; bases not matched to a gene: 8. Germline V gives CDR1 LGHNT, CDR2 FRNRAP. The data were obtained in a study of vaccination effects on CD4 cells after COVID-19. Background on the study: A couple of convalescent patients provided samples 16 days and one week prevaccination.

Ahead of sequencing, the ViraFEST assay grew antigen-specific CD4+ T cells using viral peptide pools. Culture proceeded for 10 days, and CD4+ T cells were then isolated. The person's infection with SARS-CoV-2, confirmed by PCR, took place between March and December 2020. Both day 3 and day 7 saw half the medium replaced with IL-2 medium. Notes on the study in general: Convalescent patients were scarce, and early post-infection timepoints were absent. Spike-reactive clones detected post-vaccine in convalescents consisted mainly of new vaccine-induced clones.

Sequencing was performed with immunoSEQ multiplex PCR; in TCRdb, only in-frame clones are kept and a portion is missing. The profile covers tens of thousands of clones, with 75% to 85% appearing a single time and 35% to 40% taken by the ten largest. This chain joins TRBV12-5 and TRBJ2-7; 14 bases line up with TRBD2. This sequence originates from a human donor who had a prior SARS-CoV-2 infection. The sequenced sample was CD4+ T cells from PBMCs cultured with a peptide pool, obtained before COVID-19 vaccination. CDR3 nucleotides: TGTGCTAGTGCCCCTCGACTAGCGGGGGGGCTGCAGTACTTC. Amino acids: CASAPRLAGGLQYF. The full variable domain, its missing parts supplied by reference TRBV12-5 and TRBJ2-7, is DARVTQTPRHKVTEMGQEVTMRCQPILGHNTVFWYRQTMMQGLELLAYFRNRAPLDDSGMPKDRFSAEMPDATLATLKIQPSEPRDSAVYFCASAPRLAGGLQYFGPGTRLTVT.